This TCR beta chain stems from a study of shared clonotypes between healthy human individuals (dated by TCRdb to the early 2020s). Study-level background: A few men and two women, aged 18 to 49 years, made up the cohort. For each donor, CD4 naive and CD4 memory were each run on three plates, CD8 naive on two plates, and CD8 memory on one plate. To estimate repertoire size and how much clonotype sharing occurs between individuals, the study deeply sequenced the blood TCR repertoires of about five healthy adults. Libraries were prepared and TCR repertoires were sequenced by different laboratories using diverse techniques, in order to increase sequencing depth and limit assay-specific biases. Between about 0.94 and 8.9 billion PBMCs per donor were obtained by leukapheresis.

Donors were healthy HIV-negative adults with no recently reported acute infections or vaccinations. Every donor was a Caucasian adult living in Nashville, Tennessee, USA. CD4+ T cells were enriched by magnetic negative selection; naive cells were then positively selected on CD45RA, and the negative fraction formed the memory subset. Blood was obtained by leukapheresis, after which PBMCs were separated by Ficoll-Histopaque density gradient centrifugation and cryopreserved in liquid nitrogen vapor phase. Analytical flow cytometry was used to check the purity and quantity of each magnetically sorted T cell population. Genomic DNA was isolated from every sorted fraction and measured by UV absorbance on a Nanodrop 2000c. As to this clone: The clone's antigen remains unknown. Per-base qualities were not stored, and no clone one base away is much larger.

Using the deep immunoSEQ assay, TCR CDR3 regions were amplified from genomic DNA by multiplex PCR. For each cell subset, the extracted genomic DNA was distributed evenly across all wells of several immunoSEQ 96-well plates, and each plate served as one replicate. For sorted subsets, around 0.2 ug genomic DNA, equal to tens of thousands of T cell genomes, was loaded into each replicate PCR. Purified libraries were measured with a Qubit 3.0 fluorometer, size-checked on a Bioanalyzer 2100, and measured again with the KAPA Library Quantification kit. Each immunoSEQ 96-well plate was sequenced on its own single-read 150-cycle Illumina NextSeq 550 flow cell. From the authors' description of their analysis: Because the immunoSEQ output included only junctional sequences and no quality scores, the filtering could not be the same as the filtering used for full-length reads. Sequences were annotated with PyIR, a Python wrapper for IgBLAST v1.9, and V/J genes and CDR3 were assigned using IMGT germline references. Reads were filtered out if the reads had weak V/J assignments (E-value above 1e-6), no CDR3, stop codons, out-of-frame junctions, or ambiguous translated residues. A V3J clonotype was defined by an identical inferred V gene, J gene, and CDR3 amino acid sequence. Percentage overlap between repertoires was calculated by dividing the number of shared unique clonotypes by the size of the smaller repertoire. RTK rarefaction, the Chao1 estimator, and Recon v2.1 estimates of unobserved clonotypes were used to assess repertoire richness. Generation probabilities were computed with OLGA for all TCRbeta clonotypes obtained by the gDNA method from a few donors. What TCRdb holds here is the immuneACCESS table cut down to in-frame rearrangements. Part of the clones is not present; checked against another copy, under half of the missing clones reflect an unresolved V gene, and the others are unexplained. That table furnishes V, J and clone size, whereas the DNA furnished D and trimming. The sample includes under 2,500,000 clones, with about 94% observed a single time. The ten largest clones take up more than 0.1% of the sample.

From a lookup of the germline V gene (reference sequence), CDR1 and CDR2 are LNHDA and SQIVND. The CDR3, cysteine through phenylalanine, is 15 amino acids long. Just the 45-base CDR3 DNA is kept, in frame starting at base 1. Trimming at the junction amounts to 1 base on V and 1 base on J, and the germline ends lie 11 bases apart. Findings and caveats that apply to the study as a whole: Compared with non-shared clonotypes, clonotypes shared by all four sorted-subset donors had higher generation probabilities. Incomplete sequencing was indicated by rarefaction of sorted-subset datasets, despite the large sequencing depth. Only blood was sampled, and tissue TCR repertoires likely differ from those in blood. Estimated clonotype richness was generally larger for naive than for memory subsets. The genetic and exposure-history diversity represented was limited by the small number of donors. Around 5% of naive CD4, 3.5% of naive CD8, about 2.5% of memory CD4, and 0.4% of memory CD8 clonotypes were shared across four donors. Pairwise subsampling indicated that sequencing depth was expected to affect the degree of clonotype sharing among donors.

Sequenced material: naive CD4+ T cells sorted from blood. This specimen's cell subset or site label, per the study, means: CD45RA+ positively selected. This TCR came from a man aged 18 to 30 in good health. The chain is encoded by TRBV19 joined to TRBJ2-7; the D segment is perhaps TRBD1 or TRBD2, each sharing 5 matched bases. The CDR3 reads CASSIVARESYEQYF. Read as DNA, the sequence is TGTGCCAGTAGTATAGTCGCCAGGGAGTCCTACGAGCAGTACTTC.